One sample yielded the 29 T cell receptor beta chains listed below, sequenced in a study of blood T cell repertoires in COVID-19. Data came from immunoSEQ multiplex PCR; TCRdb stores just in-frame clones and leaves some out. The data show some 150,000 clones, around 86% seen once. Sequencing input: peripheral blood. The receptors were sampled from a man in his fifties or sixties with active COVID-19.

This clone was counted a single time. The gene calls are TRBV5-4 and TRBJ2-7; D remains unclear. The V and J ends lost 0 bases and 5 bases respectively, with 6 bases between them. This CDR3 is 12 amino acids long. Germline V gene data show CDR1 as SGHNT and CDR2 as YYREEE (reference sequence). The CDR3 loop is CASSLAENEQYF. The CDR3, as DNA: TGTGCCAGCAGCTTGGCCGAGAACGAGCAGTACTTC.

This clone was counted a single time. The chain has TRBV23-1 and TRBJ1-5; 7 positions match TRBD1. TRBV23-1 is an open reading frame, and its role is uncertain. The CDR3 length is 16 residues. With 4 bases clipped from V and 4 bases from J, the junction kept 10 bases outside the gene matches. The CDR3 sequence is CASSLKLDRVNQPQHF. Here the CDR3 DNA reads TGCGCCAGCAGTCTAAAGCTTGACAGGGTGAATCAGCCCCAGCATTTT.

This clone was seen a few times. This chain links TRBV19 with TRBJ2-7; D possibly corresponds to TRBD1 (6 bases). The ends were cut back, 4 bases at V and 3 bases at J, with 10 bases in the middle. The CDR3 is 13 residues long. Germline loops: CDR1 LNHDA, CDR2 SQIVND (reference sequence). The CDR3 region is CASSKTQGYEQYF. The CDR3 DNA follows: TGTGCCAGTAGTAAGACACAGGGCTACGAGCAGTACTTC.

The rearrangement links TRBV5-1 to TRBJ1-2; 9 bases agree with TRBD1. CDR1 is SGHRS and CDR2 is YFSETQ in the germline V gene. The J segment lost 4 bases and the V segment lost 4 bases, leaving 8 bases of the junction unmatched. The length of the CDR3 is 15 residues. The CDR3 loop is CASSPSGTGSYGYTF. In nucleotides, the CDR3 is TGCGCCAGCAGCCCTTCAGGGACAGGGAGCTATGGCTACACCTTC.

The chain is built from TRBV11-2 and TRBJ1-1; TRBD1 might be the D (6 bases). The germline CDR1 and CDR2 sequences are SGHAT and FQNNGV. The CDR3 spans 14 residues. V was clipped by 4 bases and J by 4 bases, with 13 bases between them. CDR3 in amino acids: CASSSAGASTEAFF. The CDR3, as DNA: TGTGCCAGCAGCTCGGCGGGGGCCAGCACTGAAGCTTTCTTT. Full variable domain (remainder filled in from reference TRBV11-2 and TRBJ1-1): EAGVAQSPRYKIIEKRQSVAFWCNPISGHATLYWYQQILGQGPKLLIQFQNNGVVDDSQLPKDRFSAERLKGVDSTLKIQPAKLEDSAVYLCASSSAGASTEAFFGQGTRLTVV.

The table lists this clone with a few counts. The chain uses TRBV6-2 or TRBV6-3 and TRBJ2-2; TRBD1 matches at 10 bases. J gave up 5 bases and V 6 bases, and 6 bases lay outside the gene matches. The germline CDR1 and CDR2 sequences are MNHEY and SVGEGT. There are 15 residues in the CDR3. The chain's CDR3 is CASSSRDRGTGELFF. Here the CDR3 DNA reads TGTGCCAGCAGCAGCCGGGACAGGGGTACCGGGGAGCTGTTTTTT.

This chain connects TRBV5-1 to TRBJ1-6, with TRBD1 identical over 8 bases. The CDR3 loop spans 17 amino acids. Trimming cost V 5 bases and J 7 bases; bases outside gene matches: 14. Germline V CDR1 and CDR2: SGHRS, YFSETQ. The CDR3 nucleotides read TGCGCCAGCAGGGCCCCAGGGGGCCGGGTAGCCAATTCACCCCTCCACTTT. This encodes CASRAPGGRVANSPLHF.

The chain couples TRBV6-4 to TRBJ2-6, with D perhaps TRBD2 (7 bases). Germline loops: CDR1 MRHNA, CDR2 SNTAGT. V was clipped by 5 bases and J by 4 bases, with 21 bases between them. The CDR3 runs to 18 residues. The CDR3 loop reads CASSSLAGAVPGANVLTF. For the CDR3, the DNA is TGTGCCAGCAGTTCTCTCGCGGGGGCCGTTCCAGGGGCCAACGTCCTGACTTTC.

This clone was picked up one time. The chain has TRBV19 and TRBJ2-7; TRBD1 might be the D (5 bases). V lost 3 bases, J lost 7 bases, and 10 bases lay in between. The length of the CDR3 is 12 residues. The V gene's germline CDR1 is LNHDA and CDR2 SQIVND (reference sequence). For the CDR3, the DNA is TGTGCCAGTAGTATCTATAAGGGGGAGCAGTACTTC. Encoded protein: CASSIYKGEQYF.

The chain recombines TRBV15 with TRBJ2-5; TRBD2 agrees at 8 bases. CDR3 size: 16 residues. Germline lookup yields CDR1 LNHNV and CDR2 YYDKDF (reference sequence). V lost 6 bases and J lost 4; bases outside the gene matches: 13. CDR3 nucleotides: TGTGCCACCAGGAGTTACGGGGGGGCAAAGGCAGAGACCCAGTACTTC. Amino acids: CATRSYGGAKAETQYF.

The chain joins TRBV6-5 to TRBJ2-3; no clear D gene. CDR3 length equals 12 residues. The germline V gene encodes CDR1 MNHEY and CDR2 SVGAGI. Between the trimmed V and J ends, which lost 7 bases and 3 bases, there was a span of 8 bases. The CDR3 region is CASKLATDTQYF. CDR3 DNA sequence: TGTGCCAGCAAACTTGCGACAGATACGCAGTATTTT.

The rearrangement joins TRBV5-4 to TRBJ2-1, with D tentatively TRBD2 (7 bases). The germline CDR1 and CDR2 sequences are SGHNT and YYREEE (reference sequence). The CDR3 length is 15 residues. The germline V and J ends were trimmed by 3 bases and 6 bases, with 16 bases remaining between them. The CDR3 sequence is CASSSGGQRGNEQFF. The CDR3, as DNA: TGTGCCAGCAGCTCCGGGGGGCAGCGCGGCAATGAGCAGTTCTTC.

V is TRBV7-8 and J is TRBJ2-5, with D possibly matching TRBD2 (5 bases). V lost 5 bases, J lost 2 bases, and 12 bases lay in between. The CDR3 has 14 residues. Germline lookup yields CDR1 SGHVS and CDR2 FQNEAQ. As DNA, the CDR3 is TGTGCCAGCAGCCCGCCGAGGGAGCAAGAGACCCAGTACTTC. It encodes CASSPPREQETQYF.

This chain connects TRBV6-6 to TRBJ2-1; 7 nucleotides line up with TRBD2. The CDR3 totals 14 residues. With V trimmed by 5 bases and J by 3 bases, 4 bases remained unmatched. Germline V gene lookup returns CDR1 MNHNY and CDR2 SVGAGI (reference sequence). This chain's CDR3 is CASSPGGNYNEQFF. The CDR3 DNA sequence: TGTGCCAGCAGTCCCGGGGGGAACTACAATGAGCAGTTCTTC.

The gene calls are TRBV6-5 and TRBJ2-5; weak D call: TRBD2 (5 bases). V lost 7 bases and J lost 5, with 11 bases in between. The CDR3 is 12 amino acids. CDR1 and CDR2 from the germline V gene are MNHEY and SVGAGI. The CDR3 sequence is CASTLALETQYF. The CDR3 DNA reads TGTGCCAGCACTCTAGCCTTGGAGACCCAGTACTTC.

The chain employs TRBV6-6 and TRBJ2-7, with D unclear. This CDR3 has 13 amino acids. Germline CDR1 and CDR2: MNHNY and SVGAGI (reference sequence). V gave up 5 bases and J gave up 7 bases, with 15 bases separating them. CDR3: CASSDQVDVEQYF. The CDR3, as DNA: TGTGCCAGCAGTGACCAGGTGGATGTGGAGCAGTACTTC.

This rearrangement joins TRBV4-2 to TRBJ2-7; TRBD1 matches 7 bases. With 2 bases clipped from V and 3 bases from J, the junction kept 4 bases outside the gene matches. Germline values: CDR1 LGHNA, CDR2 YNFKEQ. CDR3 length equals 14 residues. CDR3 loop: CASSQFDRDYEQYF. The CDR3 DNA reads as TGTGCCAGCAGCCAATTTGACAGGGACTACGAGCAGTACTTC.

J is TRBJ2-7 and V is TRBV6-6; no clear D. V lost 2 bases, J lost 1 base, and 6 bases lay in between. CDR1 MNHNY and CDR2 SVGAGI come from the germline V gene (reference sequence). CDR3 size: 13 residues. The CDR3 DNA is TGTGCCAGCAGTTACCTATATTCCTACGAGCAGTACTTC. Protein: CASSYLYSYEQYF.

The V and J genes are TRBV3-1 (or the pseudogene TRBV3-2) and TRBJ2-7, with a weak D call TRBD1 (6 bases). The CDR3 runs 15 residues. Trimming shortened V by 2 bases and J by 2 bases, and 13 bases separated the two germline ends. CDR1 is LGHDT and CDR2 is YNNKEL in the germline V gene (reference sequence). The CDR3 protein is CASSQTGQTPYEQYF. The CDR3 DNA follows: TGTGCCAGCAGCCAAACAGGGCAGACCCCCTACGAGCAGTACTTC.

As regards this clone: The identical CDR3 is also encoded by other nucleotide sequences in the sample. The gene calls are TRBV29-1 and TRBJ2-7, with D possibly matching TRBD1 (6 bases). The CDR3 has 14 residues. Per germline, CDR1 SQVTM and CDR2 ANQGSEA. V lost 6 bases and J lost 0, with 15 bases in between. CDR3 nucleotide sequence: TGCAGCGTATGGGGGCAGGCTAGCTCCTACGAGCAGTACTTC. Its protein is CSVWGQASSYEQYF.

This clone has only one observation. This rearrangement joins TRBV19 to TRBJ2-7, with D unresolved. V lost 1 base and J lost 2, with 9 bases in between. The CDR3 is 14 residues long. Per the germline V gene, CDR1 is LNHDA and CDR2 is SQIVND (reference sequence). The CDR3 spells CASSIGPVPYEQYF. The CDR3 DNA is TGTGCCAGTAGTATAGGCCCAGTCCCCTACGAGCAGTACTTC.

The chain recombines TRBV6-2 or TRBV6-3 with TRBJ2-5; D is possibly TRBD1 (5 bases). The CDR3 runs to 14 residues. From germline, CDR1 is MNHEY and CDR2 SVGEGT. V was trimmed by 5 bases and J by 2 bases, leaving 12 bases between them. The CDR3 reads CASSLTATQETQYF. In DNA, the CDR3 is TGTGCCAGCAGTCTGACAGCGACTCAAGAGACCCAGTACTTC.

This chain links TRBV6-7 with TRBJ2-4; maybe TRBD2 (7 bases). TRBV6-7 is recorded as an ORF, its role being uncertain. The CDR3 has 10 amino acids. Trimming left V 10 bases short and J 16 bases short, with 17 bases between. In DNA form, the CDR3 reads TGTGCCACCCCAGGGGAGGGTTACTACTTC. Translating gives CATPGEGYYF.

The table lists this clone with a count of one. The V gene is TRBV10-3, the J gene TRBJ2-1, with a possible D match to TRBD1 (5 bases). V lost 4 bases, J lost 0 bases, and 13 bases lay in between. The germline gives CDR1 ENHRY, CDR2 SYGVKD. This CDR3 has 16 residues. CDR3 nucleotides: TGTGCCATCAGTGGACAGACTCAAAGCTCCTACAATGAGCAGTTCTTC. The encoded protein is CAISGQTQSSYNEQFF.

This sequence joins TRBV6-5 and TRBJ1-1; D might be TRBD1 (5 bases). Trimming shortened V by 4 bases and J by 1 base, and 7 bases separated the two germline ends. This CDR3 comprises 13 residues. Looked up from germline, CDR1 is MNHEY and CDR2 is SVGAGI. The CDR3 nucleotides read TGTGCCAGCAGTTCGCAGGGGAACACTGAAGCTTTCTTT. Translation gives CASSSQGNTEAFF.

The chain carries TRBV10-3 and TRBJ2-2, with 8 bases fitting TRBD1. Germline-derived CDR1 and CDR2 are ENHRY and SYGVKD. With 5 bases clipped from V and 5 bases from J, the junction kept 10 bases outside the gene matches. This CDR3 has 16 residues. In DNA form, the CDR3 reads TGTGCCATCAGTCCGCGGACAGGGCCGGAGACCGGGGAGCTGTTTTTT. Translating it yields CAISPRTGPETGELFF.

The V and J genes are TRBV6-4 and TRBJ1-6; 7 nucleotides agree with TRBD1. V lost 9 bases to trimming and J lost 7 bases; unmatched junction nucleotides: 21. Looked up from germline, CDR1 is MRHNA and CDR2 is SNTAGT. This CDR3 is 18 amino acids long. CDR3: CARPPRLQTGQKNSPLHF. The CDR3 nucleotides read TGTGCCAGGCCTCCACGTCTCCAGACGGGACAGAAAAATTCACCCCTCCACTTT.

J is TRBJ2-5 and V is TRBV11-3, with 9 bases fitting TRBD2. The CDR3 extends over 16 amino acids. Germline-derived CDR1 and CDR2 are SGHNT and YENEEA. After removal of 4 bases from V and 2 bases from J, the junction contained 8 bases not matched to a gene. CDR3 bases: TGTGCCAGCAGCTCCAGGGTAGCGGGGGTTCAAGAGACCCAGTACTTC. Translation gives CASSSRVAGVQETQYF.

A few counts support this clone. V and J are TRBV4-1 and TRBJ2-1; no reliable D call. The CDR3 sequence is 16 residues long. Germline lookup yields CDR1 MGHRA and CDR2 YSYEKL. V lost 3 bases to trimming and J lost 0 bases, with 12 bases between them. The CDR3 sequence is CASSHPVTVSYNEQFF. For the CDR3, the DNA is TGCGCCAGCAGCCACCCGGTCACAGTCTCCTACAATGAGCAGTTCTTC.